A single count supports the clone carrying this T cell receptor beta chain. The CDR3 covers 14 residues. The ends lost 3 bases at V and 6 bases at J; junction bases unmatched: 3. CDR1 and CDR2 from the germline V gene are KGHSH and LQKENI. The sample originates from a study of blood T cell repertoires in COVID-19. TCRdb's copy holds only in-frame clones and misses some; the assay was immunoSEQ multiplex PCR. Here the sample spans under 250,000 clones, about nine tenths being singletons. Seattle's enrolled individuals joined amid active infection and were then monitored longitudinally. Source material: peripheral blood. The sequence came from a man aged 25 to 45 with COVID-19, enrolled during active disease. The chain is built from TRBV18 and TRBJ1-5, with 9 positions matching TRBD1. CDR3 residues: CASSPTGGFQPQHF. In DNA form, the CDR3 reads TGTGCCAGCTCACCGACAGGGGGTTTTCAGCCCCAGCATTTT.